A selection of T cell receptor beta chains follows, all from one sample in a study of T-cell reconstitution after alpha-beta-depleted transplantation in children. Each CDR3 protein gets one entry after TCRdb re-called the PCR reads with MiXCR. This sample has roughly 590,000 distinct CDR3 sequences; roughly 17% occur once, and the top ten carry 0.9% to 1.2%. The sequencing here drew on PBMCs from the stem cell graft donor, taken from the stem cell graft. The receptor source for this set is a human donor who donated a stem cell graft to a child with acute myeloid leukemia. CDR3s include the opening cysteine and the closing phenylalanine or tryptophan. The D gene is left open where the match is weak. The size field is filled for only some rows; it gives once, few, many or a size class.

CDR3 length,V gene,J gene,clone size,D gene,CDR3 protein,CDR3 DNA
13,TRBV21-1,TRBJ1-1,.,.,CASPGGPYTEAFF,TGTGCCAGCCCGGGGGGGCCGTACACTGAAGCTTTCTTT
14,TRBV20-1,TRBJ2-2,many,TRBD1,CSARARQGAGELFF,TGCAGTGCTAGAGCGCGGCAGGGGGCCGGGGAGCTGTTTTTT
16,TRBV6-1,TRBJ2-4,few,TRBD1,CASSPTGGRTKNIQYF,TGTGCCAGCAGCCCGACAGGGGGCAGGACCAAAAACATTCAGTACTTC
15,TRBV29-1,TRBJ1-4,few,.,CSVNLPGGWGEKLFF,TGCAGCGTTAATCTTCCGGGCGGGTGGGGTGAAAAACTGTTTTTT
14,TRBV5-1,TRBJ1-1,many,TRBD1,CASLGQGSNTEAFF,TGCGCCAGCCTGGGACAGGGGTCGAACACTGAAGCTTTCTTT
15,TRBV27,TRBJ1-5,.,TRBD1,CASRTTGEGNQPQHF,TGTGCCAGCAGAACAACAGGGGAAGGCAATCAGCCCCAGCATTTT
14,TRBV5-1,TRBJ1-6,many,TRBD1,CASSQGQPNSPLHF,TGCGCCAGCAGCCAGGGACAGCCTAATTCACCCCTCCACTTT
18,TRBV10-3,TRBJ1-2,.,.,CAISELQGLGPPDDGYTF,TGTGCCATCAGTGAGCTTCAGGGTTTAGGGCCCCCCGATGACGGCTACACCTTC
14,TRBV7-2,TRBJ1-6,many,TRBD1,CASSFGTGNSPLHF,TGTGCCAGCAGCTTCGGGACAGGGAACTCACCCCTCCACTTT
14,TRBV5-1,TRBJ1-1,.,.,CASSLEGDEAYAFF,TGCGCCAGCAGCTTGGAAGGGGATGAAGCTTATGCTTTCTTT
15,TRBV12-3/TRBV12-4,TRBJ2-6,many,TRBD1,CASSRGQGSVNVLTF,TGTGCCAGCAGCCGCGGACAGGGGAGTGTCAACGTCCTGACTTTC
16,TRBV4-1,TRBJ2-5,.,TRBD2,CASSQERTSALLAQYF,TGCGCCAGCAGCCAAGAACGGACTAGCGCCCTTTTGGCCCAGTACTTC
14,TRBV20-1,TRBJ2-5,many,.,CSAEGEFPLETQYF,TGCAGTGCTGAAGGGGAATTCCCCCTAGAGACCCAGTACTTC
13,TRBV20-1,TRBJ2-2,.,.,CSAEPLGTGELFF,TGCAGTGCAGAACCATTGGGGACCGGGGAGCTGTTTTTT
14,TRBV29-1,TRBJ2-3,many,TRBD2,CSLSRGGPTDTQYF,TGCAGCTTATCTCGGGGGGGGCCCACAGATACGCAGTATTTT
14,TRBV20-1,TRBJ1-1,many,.,CSAPRRLANTEAFF,TGCAGTGCTCCTCGCAGGCTGGCGAACACTGAAGCTTTCTTT
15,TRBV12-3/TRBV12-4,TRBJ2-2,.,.,CASSPIGAGNGELFF,TGTGCCAGCAGTCCGATCGGGGCAGGGAACGGGGAGCTGTTTTTT
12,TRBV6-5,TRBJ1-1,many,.,CASSYLAGEAFF,TGTGCCAGCAGTTACTTGGCAGGAGAAGCTTTCTTT
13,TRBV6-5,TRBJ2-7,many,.,CASRQGSSYEQYF,TGTGCCAGCAGACAGGGATCCTCCTACGAGCAGTACTTC
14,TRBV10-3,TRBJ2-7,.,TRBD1,CAITPTGGSSEQYF,TGTGCCATCACCCCGACAGGGGGAAGTAGTGAGCAGTACTTC
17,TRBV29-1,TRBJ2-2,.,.,CSVEVKVLGAHTGELFF,TGCAGCGTTGAAGTCAAAGTTTTGGGGGCCCACACCGGGGAGCTGTTTTTT
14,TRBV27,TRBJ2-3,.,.,CASSLSRRGDTQYF,TGTGCCAGCAGTTTATCCAGGAGGGGGGATACGCAGTATTTT
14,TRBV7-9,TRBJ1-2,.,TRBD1,CASSFDRTGYGYTF,TGTGCCAGCAGCTTTGATCGGACAGGCTATGGCTACACCTTC
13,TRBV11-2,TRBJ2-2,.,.,CASYGGGTGELFF,TGTGCCAGCTATGGGGGAGGAACCGGGGAGCTGTTTTTT
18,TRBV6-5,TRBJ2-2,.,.,CASSYSMSRTTSTGELFF,TGTGCCAGCAGTTACTCGATGAGCCGGACAACCTCCACCGGGGAGCTGTTTTTT
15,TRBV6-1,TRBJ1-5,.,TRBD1,CASSSRTGFSQPQHF,TGTGCCAGCAGTAGCCGGACAGGTTTCAGTCAGCCCCAGCATTTT
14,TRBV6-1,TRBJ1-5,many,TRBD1,CASSGTGVDQPQHF,TGTGCCAGCAGCGGGACAGGGGTTGATCAGCCCCAGCATTTT
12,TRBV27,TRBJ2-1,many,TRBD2,CASSGLANEQFF,TGTGCCAGCAGCGGACTAGCCAATGAGCAGTTCTTC
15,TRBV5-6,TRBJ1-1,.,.,CASSLWGRTSTEAFF,TGTGCCAGCAGCTTATGGGGGCGGACGAGCACTGAAGCTTTCTTT
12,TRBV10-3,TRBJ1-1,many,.,CAISEGGTEAFF,TGTGCCATCAGTGAGGGGGGCACTGAAGCTTTCTTT
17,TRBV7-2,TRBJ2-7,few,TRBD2,CASSLARNGGATYEQYF,TGTGCCAGCAGCTTAGCGCGGAACGGGGGGGCTACTTACGAGCAGTACTTC
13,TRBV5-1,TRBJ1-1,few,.,CASSVSGFREAFF,TGCGCCAGCAGCGTATCAGGGTTTCGGGAAGCTTTCTTT
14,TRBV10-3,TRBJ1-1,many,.,CAISDPDLNTEAFF,TGTGCCATCAGTGACCCCGATTTGAACACTGAAGCTTTCTTT
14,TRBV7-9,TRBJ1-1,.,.,CASSGSGFAPEAFF,TGTGCCAGCAGCGGAAGCGGATTTGCCCCTGAAGCTTTCTTT
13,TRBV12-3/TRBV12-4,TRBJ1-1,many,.,CASSPSLNTEAFF,TGTGCCAGCAGCCCCTCCCTGAACACTGAAGCTTTCTTT
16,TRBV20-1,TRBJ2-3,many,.,CSAQSVGGHRADTQYF,TGCAGTGCCCAGTCAGTTGGGGGGCATAGAGCAGATACGCAGTATTTT
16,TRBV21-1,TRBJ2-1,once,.,CASSYRDFDSYNEQFF,TGTGCCAGCAGCTACCGGGACTTCGACTCCTACAATGAGCAGTTCTTC
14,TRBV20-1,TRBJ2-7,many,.,CSASVQGLSYEQYF,TGCAGTGCTAGTGTTCAGGGTCTATCCTACGAGCAGTACTTC
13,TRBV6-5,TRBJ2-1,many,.,CASSLSGNDEQFF,TGTGCCAGCAGTTTGTCGGGGAATGATGAGCAGTTCTTC
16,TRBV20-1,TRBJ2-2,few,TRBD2,CSARDKSGANTGELFF,TGCAGTGCTAGAGATAAGAGCGGGGCAAACACCGGGGAGCTGTTTTTT
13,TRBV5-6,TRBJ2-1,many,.,CASSLISYNEQFF,TGTGCCAGCAGCTTGATCAGTTACAATGAGCAGTTCTTC
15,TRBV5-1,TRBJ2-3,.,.,CASSPQPLETDTQYF,TGCGCCAGCAGCCCTCAACCACTGGAAACAGATACGCAGTATTTT